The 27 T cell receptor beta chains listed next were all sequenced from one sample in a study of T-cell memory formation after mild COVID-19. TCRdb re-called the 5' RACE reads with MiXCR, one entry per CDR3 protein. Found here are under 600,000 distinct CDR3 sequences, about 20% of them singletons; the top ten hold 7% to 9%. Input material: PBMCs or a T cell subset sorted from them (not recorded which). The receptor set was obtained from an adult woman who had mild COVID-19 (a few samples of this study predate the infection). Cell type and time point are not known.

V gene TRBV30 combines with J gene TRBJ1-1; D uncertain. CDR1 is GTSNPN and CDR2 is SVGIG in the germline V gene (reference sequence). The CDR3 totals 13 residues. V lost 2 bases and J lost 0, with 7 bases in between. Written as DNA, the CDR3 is TGTGCCTGGAGTCACTCCCTGAACACTGAAGCTTTCTTT. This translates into CAWSHSLNTEAFF.

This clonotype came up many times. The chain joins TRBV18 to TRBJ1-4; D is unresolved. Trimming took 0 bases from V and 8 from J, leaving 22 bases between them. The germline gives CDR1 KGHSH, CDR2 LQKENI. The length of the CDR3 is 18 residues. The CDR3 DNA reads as TGTGCCAGCTCACCACCGAACGTCGCGGCAGTCGGTTACGAAAAACTGTTTTTT. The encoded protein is CASSPPNVAAVGYEKLFF. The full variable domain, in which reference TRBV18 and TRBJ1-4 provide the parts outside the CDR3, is NAGVMQNPRHLVRRRGQEARLRCSPMKGHSHVYWYRQLPEEGLKFMVYLQKENIIDESGMPKERFSAEFPKEGPSILRIQQVVRGDSAAYFCASSPPNVAAVGYEKLFFGSGTQLSVL.

The DNA for the CDR3 is TGTGCCAGCACCCTTCTGGAGGTAAAAGATGAGCAGTTCTTC. This codes for CASTLLEVKDEQFF. The chain employs TRBV2 and TRBJ2-1, with D perhaps TRBD2 (5 bases). Between the trimmed V and J ends, which lost 7 bases and 8 bases, there was a span of 18 bases. Germline CDR1 reads SNHLY; CDR2 reads FYNNEI. This CDR3 comprises 14 residues.

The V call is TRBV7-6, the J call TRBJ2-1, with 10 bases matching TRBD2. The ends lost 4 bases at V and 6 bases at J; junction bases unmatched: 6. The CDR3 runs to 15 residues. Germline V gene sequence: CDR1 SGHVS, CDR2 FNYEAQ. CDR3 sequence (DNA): TGTGCCAGCAGCTCTCCGGGACTAGCGTCCAATGAGCAGTTCTTC. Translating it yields CASSSPGLASNEQFF.

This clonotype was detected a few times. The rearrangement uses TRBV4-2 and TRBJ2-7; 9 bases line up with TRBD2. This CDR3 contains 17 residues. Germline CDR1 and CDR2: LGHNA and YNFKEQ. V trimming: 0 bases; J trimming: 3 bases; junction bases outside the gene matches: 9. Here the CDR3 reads CASSQDSGASGVYEQYF. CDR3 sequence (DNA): TGTGCCAGCAGCCAAGATTCGGGGGCTAGCGGGGTCTACGAGCAGTACTTC.

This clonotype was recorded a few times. Here the CDR3 DNA reads TGTGCCAGCAGCCTCAGGGGGCGCTACGAGCAGTACTTC. It yields the protein CASSLRGRYEQYF. The chain employs TRBV7-9 and TRBJ2-7, with TRBD1 matching 8 bases. Germline V gene sequence: CDR1 SEHNR, CDR2 FQNEAQ (reference sequence). Losses at the gene ends were 5 bases for V and 3 bases for J; bases not matched to a gene: 3. CDR3 length: 13 residues.

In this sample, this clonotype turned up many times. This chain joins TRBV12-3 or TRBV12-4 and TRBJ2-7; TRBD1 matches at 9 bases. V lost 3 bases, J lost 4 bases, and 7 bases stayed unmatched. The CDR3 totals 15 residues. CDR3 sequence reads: CASSFPGQGSYEQYF. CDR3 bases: TGTGCCAGCAGTTTCCCGGGACAGGGCTCTTACGAGCAGTACTTC.

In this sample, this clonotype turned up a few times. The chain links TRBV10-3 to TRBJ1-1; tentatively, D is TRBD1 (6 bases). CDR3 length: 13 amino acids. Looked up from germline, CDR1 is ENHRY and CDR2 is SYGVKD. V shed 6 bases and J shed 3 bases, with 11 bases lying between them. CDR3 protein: CAIRGQPDTEAFF. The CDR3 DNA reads TGTGCCATCAGAGGACAGCCTGACACTGAAGCTTTCTTT.

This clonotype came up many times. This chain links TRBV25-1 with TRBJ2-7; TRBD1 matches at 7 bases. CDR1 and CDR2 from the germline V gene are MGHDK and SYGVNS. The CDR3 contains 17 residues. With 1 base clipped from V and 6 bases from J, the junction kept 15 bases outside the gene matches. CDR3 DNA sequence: TGTGCCAGCAGTGAATCTCCCCTACAGGGGCGGACGGCCGAGCAGTACTTC. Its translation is CASSESPLQGRTAEQYF.

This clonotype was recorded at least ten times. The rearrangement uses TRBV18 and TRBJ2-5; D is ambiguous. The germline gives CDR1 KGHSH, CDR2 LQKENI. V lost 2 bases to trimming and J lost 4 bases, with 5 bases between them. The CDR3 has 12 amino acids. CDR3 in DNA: TGTGCCAGCTCACCAAAGGGAGAGACCCAGTACTTC. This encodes CASSPKGETQYF.

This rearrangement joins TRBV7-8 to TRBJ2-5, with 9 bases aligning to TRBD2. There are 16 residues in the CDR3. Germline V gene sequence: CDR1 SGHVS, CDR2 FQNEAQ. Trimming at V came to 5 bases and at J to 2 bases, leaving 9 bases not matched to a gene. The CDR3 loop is CASSLLRAGGQETQYF. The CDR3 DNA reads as TGTGCCAGCAGCCTCCTCAGGGCGGGGGGGCAAGAGACCCAGTACTTC.

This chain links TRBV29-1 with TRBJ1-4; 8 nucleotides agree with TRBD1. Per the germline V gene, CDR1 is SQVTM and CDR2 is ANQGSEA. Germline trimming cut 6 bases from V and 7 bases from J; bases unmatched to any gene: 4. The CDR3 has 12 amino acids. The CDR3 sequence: CSVGGQGEKLFF. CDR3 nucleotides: TGCAGCGTGGGCGGACAGGGTGAAAAACTGTTTTTT.

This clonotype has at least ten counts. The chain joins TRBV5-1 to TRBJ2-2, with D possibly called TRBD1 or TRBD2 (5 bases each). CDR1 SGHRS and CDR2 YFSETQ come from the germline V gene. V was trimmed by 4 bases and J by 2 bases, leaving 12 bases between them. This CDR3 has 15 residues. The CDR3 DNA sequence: TGCGCCAGCAGCCGAAATGGGGACAACACCGGGGAGCTGTTTTTT. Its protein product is CASSRNGDNTGELFF.

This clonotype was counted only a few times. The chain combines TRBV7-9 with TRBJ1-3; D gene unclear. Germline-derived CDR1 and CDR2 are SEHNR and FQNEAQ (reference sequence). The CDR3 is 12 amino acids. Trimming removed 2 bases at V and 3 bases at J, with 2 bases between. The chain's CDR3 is CASSLNGNTIYF. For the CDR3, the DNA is TGTGCCAGCAGCTTAAATGGAAACACCATATATTTT.

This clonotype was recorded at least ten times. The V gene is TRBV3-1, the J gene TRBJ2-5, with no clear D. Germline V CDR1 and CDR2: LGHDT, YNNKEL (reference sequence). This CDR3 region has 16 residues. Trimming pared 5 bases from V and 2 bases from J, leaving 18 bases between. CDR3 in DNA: TGTGCCAGCAGCGAAGGGCTTCTTGCCTTTCAAGAGACCCAGTACTTC. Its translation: CASSEGLLAFQETQYF.

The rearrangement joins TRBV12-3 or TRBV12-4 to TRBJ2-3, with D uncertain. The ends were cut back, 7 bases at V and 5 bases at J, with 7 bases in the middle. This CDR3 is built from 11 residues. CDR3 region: CASTPRDTQYF. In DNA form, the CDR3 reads TGTGCCAGCACCCCCCGAGATACGCAGTATTTT.

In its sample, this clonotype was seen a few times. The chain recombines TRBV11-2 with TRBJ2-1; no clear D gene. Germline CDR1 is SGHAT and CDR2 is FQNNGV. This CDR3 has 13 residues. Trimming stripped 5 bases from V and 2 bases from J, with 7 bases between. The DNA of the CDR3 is TGTGCCAGCAGCCCACGGGCCTACAATGAGCAGTTCTTC. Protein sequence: CASSPRAYNEQFF.

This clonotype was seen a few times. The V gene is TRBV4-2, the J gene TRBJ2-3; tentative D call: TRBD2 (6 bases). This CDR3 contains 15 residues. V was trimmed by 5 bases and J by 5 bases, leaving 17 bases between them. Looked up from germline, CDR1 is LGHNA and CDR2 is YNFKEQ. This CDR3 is CASSAGLALLDTQYF. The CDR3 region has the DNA TGTGCCAGCAGCGCGGGACTGGCTTTATTAGATACGCAGTATTTT.

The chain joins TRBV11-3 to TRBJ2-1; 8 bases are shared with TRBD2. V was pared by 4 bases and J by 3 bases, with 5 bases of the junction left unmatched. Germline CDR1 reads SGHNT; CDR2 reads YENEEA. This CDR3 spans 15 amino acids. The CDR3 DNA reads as TGTGCCAGCAGCTACACTAGCGGCGTCTACAATGAGCAGTTCTTC. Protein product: CASSYTSGVYNEQFF.

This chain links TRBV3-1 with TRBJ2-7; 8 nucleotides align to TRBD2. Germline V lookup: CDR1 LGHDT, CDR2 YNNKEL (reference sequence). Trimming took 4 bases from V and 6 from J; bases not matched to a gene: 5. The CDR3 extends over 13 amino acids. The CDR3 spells CASSLGAGGEQYF. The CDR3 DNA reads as TGTGCCAGCAGCCTCGGGGCGGGGGGCGAGCAGTACTTC.

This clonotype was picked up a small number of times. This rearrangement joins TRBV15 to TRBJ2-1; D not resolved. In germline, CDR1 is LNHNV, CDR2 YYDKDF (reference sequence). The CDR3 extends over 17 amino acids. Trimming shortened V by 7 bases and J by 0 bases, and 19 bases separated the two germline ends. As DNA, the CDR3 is TGTGCCACCAAGTCTCTACGCTTCGTTGACTCCTACAATGAGCAGTTCTTC. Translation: CATKSLRFVDSYNEQFF.

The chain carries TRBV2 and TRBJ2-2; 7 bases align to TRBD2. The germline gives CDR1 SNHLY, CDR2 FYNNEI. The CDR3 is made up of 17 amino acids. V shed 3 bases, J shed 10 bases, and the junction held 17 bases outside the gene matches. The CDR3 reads CASSDGTGGKSVVELFF. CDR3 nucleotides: TGTGCCAGCAGTGACGGAACGGGGGGAAAGAGTGTCGTGGAGCTGTTTTTT.

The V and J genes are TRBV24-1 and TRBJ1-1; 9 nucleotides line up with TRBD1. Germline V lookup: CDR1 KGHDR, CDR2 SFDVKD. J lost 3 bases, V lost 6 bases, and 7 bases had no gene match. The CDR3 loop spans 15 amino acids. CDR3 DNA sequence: TGTGCCACCAGTTTATCCGGGACAGGGTACACTGAAGCTTTCTTT. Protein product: CATSLSGTGYTEAFF.

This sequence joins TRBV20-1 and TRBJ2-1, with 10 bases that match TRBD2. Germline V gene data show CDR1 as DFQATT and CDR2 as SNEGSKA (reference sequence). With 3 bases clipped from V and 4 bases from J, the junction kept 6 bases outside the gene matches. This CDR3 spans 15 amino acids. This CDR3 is CSARGPSGSYNEQFF. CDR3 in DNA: TGCAGTGCTAGGGGTCCTAGCGGGAGTTACAATGAGCAGTTCTTC.

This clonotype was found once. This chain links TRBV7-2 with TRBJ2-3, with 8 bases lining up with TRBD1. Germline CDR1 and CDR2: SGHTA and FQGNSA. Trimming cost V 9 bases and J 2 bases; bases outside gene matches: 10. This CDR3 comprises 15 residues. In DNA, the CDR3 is TGTGCCAGACGACCCAGGGGGCGAGACACAGATACGCAGTATTTT. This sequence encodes CARRPRGRDTDTQYF.

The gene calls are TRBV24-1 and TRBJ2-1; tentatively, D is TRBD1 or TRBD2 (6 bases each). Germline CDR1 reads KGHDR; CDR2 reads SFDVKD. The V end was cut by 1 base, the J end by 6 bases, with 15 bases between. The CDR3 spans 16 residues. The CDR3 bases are TGTGCCACCAGTGATTTCCGGGACACCGGGGGCAATGAGCAGTTCTTC. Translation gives CATSDFRDTGGNEQFF.

CDR3 DNA: TGTGCCAGTAGTATTGCCAGCGCTGGGGCCAACGTCCTGACTTTC. Translated: CASSIASAGANVLTF. The rearrangement joins TRBV19 to TRBJ2-6; no reliable D call. CDR1 is LNHDA and CDR2 is SQIVND in the germline V gene (reference sequence). This CDR3 has 15 residues. V lost 3 bases to trimming and J lost 2 bases, with 8 bases between them.